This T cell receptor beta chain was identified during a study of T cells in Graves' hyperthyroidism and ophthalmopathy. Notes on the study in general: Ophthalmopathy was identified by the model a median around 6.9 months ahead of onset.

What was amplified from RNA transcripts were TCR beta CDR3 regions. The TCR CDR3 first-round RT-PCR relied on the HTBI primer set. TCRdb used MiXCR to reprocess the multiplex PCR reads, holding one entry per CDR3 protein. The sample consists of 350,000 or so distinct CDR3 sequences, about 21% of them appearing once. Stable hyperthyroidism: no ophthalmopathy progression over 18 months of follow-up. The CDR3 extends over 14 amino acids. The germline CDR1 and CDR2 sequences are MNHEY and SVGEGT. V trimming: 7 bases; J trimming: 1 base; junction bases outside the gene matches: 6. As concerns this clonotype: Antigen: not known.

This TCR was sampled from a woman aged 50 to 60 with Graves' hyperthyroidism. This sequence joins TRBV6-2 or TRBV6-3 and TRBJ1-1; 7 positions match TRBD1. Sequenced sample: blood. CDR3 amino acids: CASTKDRWNTEAFF. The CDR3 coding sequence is TGTGCCAGCACCAAGGACAGGTGGAACACTGAAGCTTTCTTT.